This entry lists 8 T cell receptor beta chains sequenced from one sample in a study of cytomegalovirus exposure and HLA in healthy donors. The primer mix had 60 Vbeta and 13 Jbeta primers. Sequencing was performed with immunoSEQ multiplex PCR; in TCRdb, only in-frame clones are kept and a portion is missing. The sample has about 120,000 clones, around 81% seen once. The sequenced material came from PBMCs. These receptors came from a woman aged 40 to 49 in good health and CMV-seronegative.

This chain links TRBV6-1 with TRBJ2-5; TRBD2 matches at 13 bases. The J call may be faulty, since TRBJ2-7 better matches the DNA end. This CDR3 has 18 amino acids. Per the germline V gene, CDR1 is MNHNS and CDR2 is SASEGT. The CDR3 DNA is TGTGCCAGCAGTGATAACAGACTAGCGGGGGGAAGCTCCTACGAGCAGTACTTC. This sequence encodes CASSDNRLAGGSSYEQYF.

This sequence joins TRBV5-1 and TRBJ1-5; TRBD1 matches at 7 bases. The CDR3 is 14 amino acids. The V gene's germline CDR1 is SGHRS and CDR2 YFSETQ. V shed 4 bases, J shed 4 bases, and the junction held 5 bases outside the gene matches. This CDR3 is CASSPTGANQPQHF. In nucleotides, the CDR3 is TGCGCCAGCAGCCCAACAGGGGCAAATCAGCCCCAGCATTTT.

This sequence joins TRBV15 and TRBJ2-7; 10 nucleotides agree with TRBD1. Germline V lookup: CDR1 LNHNV, CDR2 YYDKDF (reference sequence). J gave up 0 bases and V 1 base, and 6 bases lay outside the gene matches. The CDR3 loop spans 17 amino acids. The CDR3 protein is CATSRGSGTGVSYEQYF. The CDR3 coding sequence is TGTGCCACCAGCAGAGGTTCTGGGACAGGGGTCTCCTACGAGCAGTACTTC.

This clone showed up just once. The chain carries TRBV9 and TRBJ2-7; 8 positions match TRBD1. Germline V gene sequence: CDR1 SGDLS, CDR2 YYNGEE. The CDR3 has 15 amino acids. V was clipped by 3 bases and J by 4 bases; unmatched bases: 9. The CDR3 DNA reads TGTGCCAGCAGCGCCAGACAGGGGACGGGGTACGAGCAGTACTTC. As protein: CASSARQGTGYEQYF.

CDR3 loop: CASSFSASDTQYF. The CDR3 region has the DNA TGTGCCAGCAGCTTCAGCGCGTCGGATACGCAGTATTTT. The rearrangement links TRBV5-6 to TRBJ2-3, with no clear D. Germline V CDR1 and CDR2: SGHDT, YYEEEE. Between the trimmed V and J ends, which lost 2 bases and 6 bases, there was a span of 10 bases. CDR3 length: 13 amino acids. The full variable domain, in which reference TRBV5-6 and TRBJ2-3 provide the parts outside the CDR3, is DAGVTQSPTHLIKTRGQQVTLRCSPKSGHDTVSWYQQALGQGPQFIFQYYEEEERQRGNFPDRFSGHQFPNYSSELNVNALLLGDSALYLCASSFSASDTQYFGPGTRLTVL.

This clone was seen just once. The rearrangement uses TRBV11-2 and TRBJ2-5; 14 bases align to TRBD2. This CDR3 is 19 amino acids long. After removal of 5 bases from V and 5 bases from J, the junction contained 16 bases not matched to a gene. Germline loops: CDR1 SGHAT, CDR2 FQNNGV. Here the CDR3 DNA reads TGTGCCAGCAGCATCACCTTCGGGACTAGCGGGAGCAGCCGGGAGACCCAGTACTTC. Its protein product is CASSITFGTSGSSRETQYF. Variable domain in full (rest from reference TRBV11-2 and TRBJ2-5): EAGVAQSPRYKIIEKRQSVAFWCNPISGHATLYWYQQILGQGPKLLIQFQNNGVVDDSQLPKDRFSAERLKGVDSTLKIQPAKLEDSAVYLCASSITFGTSGSSRETQYFGPGTRLLVL.

V and J are TRBV28 and TRBJ2-5; a possible D gene is TRBD1 (5 bases). This CDR3 spans 13 amino acids. The V and J ends lost 5 bases and 5 bases respectively, with 12 bases between them. The germline CDR1 and CDR2 sequences are MDHEN and SYDVKM. The CDR3 DNA sequence: TGTGCCAGCAGTCTCAATCCAGGGGAGACCCAGTACTTC. Translation: CASSLNPGETQYF. Combining the CDR3 with reference TRBV28 and TRBJ2-5 gives the whole variable domain DVKVTQSSRYLVKRTGEKVFLECVQDMDHENMFWYRQDPGLGLRLIYFSYDVKMKEKGDIPEGYSVSREKKERFSLILESASTNQTSMYLCASSLNPGETQYFGPGTRLLVL.

The sample holds a few counts of this clone. This chain links TRBV4-3 with TRBJ1-1, with a tentative D call TRBD1 (6 bases). Germline V gene data show CDR1 as LGHNA and CDR2 as YSLEER. The V end lost 6 bases, the J end lost 1 base, and 9 bases lay between the germline ends. This CDR3 region has 13 residues. CDR3 region: CASSTGQNTEAFF. CDR3 bases: TGCGCCAGCAGTACGGGACAGAACACTGAAGCTTTCTTT.